The clone carrying this T cell receptor (beta chain) has more than one count but fewer than ten. CDR3 length: 14 amino acids. Germline V gives CDR1 SGHRS, CDR2 YFSETQ. Through a sample-barcoded 5' primer and a J-beta primer mix, a second PCR was run for about 7 to 12 cycles. Using its own MiXCR run on the 5' RACE reads, TCRdb lists one record per CDR3 protein. The top ten hold more than 25% of the sample, which has over 600,000 distinct CDR3 sequences, roughly three fifths seen once. This sample was included in a study of blood T cells in healthy people across ages. The V call is TRBV5-1, the J call TRBJ2-5; TRBD2 matches at 10 bases. The DNA end is a closer match to TRBJ2-7, so the J assignment may be wrong. Material for sequencing was blood. The TCR was taken from a man in his forties in good health. CDR3 sequence (DNA): TGCGCCAGCAGCTTGGAACTAGCGGGAATCGAGCAGTACTTC. It is translated as CASSLELAGIEQYF.